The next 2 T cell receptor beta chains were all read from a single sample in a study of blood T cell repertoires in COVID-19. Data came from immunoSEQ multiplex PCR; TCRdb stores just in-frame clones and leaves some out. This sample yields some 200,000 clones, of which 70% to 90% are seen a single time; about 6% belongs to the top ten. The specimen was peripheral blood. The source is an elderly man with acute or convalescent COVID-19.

For the CDR3, the DNA is TGTGCCATGACAGGGACAACAAGCTCCTACGAGCAGTACGTC. It specifies CAMTGTTSSYEQYV. The chain couples TRBV5-3 to TRBJ2-7, with TRBD1 matching 7 bases. TRBV5-3 is marked as an open reading frame, function uncertain. J gave up 0 bases and V 9 bases, and 9 bases lay outside the gene matches. There are 14 residues in the CDR3.

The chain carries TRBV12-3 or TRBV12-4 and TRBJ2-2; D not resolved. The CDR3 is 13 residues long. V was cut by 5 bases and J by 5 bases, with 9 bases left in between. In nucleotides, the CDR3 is TGTGCCAGCAGTCCTTCTCGGACCGGGGAGCTGTTTTTT. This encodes CASSPSRTGELFF.